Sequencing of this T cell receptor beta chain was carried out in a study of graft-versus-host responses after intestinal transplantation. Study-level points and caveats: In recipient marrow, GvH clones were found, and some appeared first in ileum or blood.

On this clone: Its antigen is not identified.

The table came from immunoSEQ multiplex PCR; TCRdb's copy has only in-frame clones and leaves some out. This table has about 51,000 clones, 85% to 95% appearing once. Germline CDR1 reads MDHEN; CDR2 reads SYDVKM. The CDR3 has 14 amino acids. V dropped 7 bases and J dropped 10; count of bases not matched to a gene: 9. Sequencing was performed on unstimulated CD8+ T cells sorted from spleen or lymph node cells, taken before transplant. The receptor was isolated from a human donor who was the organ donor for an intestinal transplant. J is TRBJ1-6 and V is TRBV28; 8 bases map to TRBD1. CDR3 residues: CASTGTGGWSPLHF. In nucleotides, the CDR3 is TGTGCCAGCACCGGGACAGGAGGGTGGTCACCCCTCCACTTT.